These T cell receptor beta chains were read from a single sample in a study of metastatic and nonmetastatic thyroid tumors. TCRdb re-called the PCR reads via MiXCR. The data contain around 15,000 clones, roughly 34% of them singletons. The sample was tumor tissue. The receptors stem from a male donor with papillary thyroid cancer or a benign thyroid nodule (not recorded which). Some clones in this sample may be carry-over from other donors' samples. Each CDR3 is given with its conserved first and last residue. The D gene is left open where the match is weak. Not all rows give a size; the values are once, few, many and, for expanded clones, a class.

D gene	clone size	V gene	J gene	CDR3 DNA	CDR3 protein
NA	NA	TRBV5-1	TRBJ1-2	TGCGCCAGCAGCTTGGTACGTATCCCTGACTCTGGCTACACCTTC	CASSLVRIPDSGYTF
NA	few	TRBV19	TRBJ1-5	TGTGCCAGTATTATGGGGGCGCTTGACAATCAGCCCCAGCATTTT	CASIMGALDNQPQHF
TRBD2	NA	TRBV5-1	TRBJ2-3	TGCGCCAGCAGCTGGGGACCACTAATCGGGGGGACAGATACGCAGTATTTT	CASSWGPLIGGTDTQYF
TRBD1	NA	TRBV20-1	TRBJ1-5	TGCAGTGCTCCCAGGGGGTCGGGCAATCAGCCCCAGCATTTT	CSAPRGSGNQPQHF
TRBD2	many	TRBV27	TRBJ2-1	TGTGCCAGCAGTCGCCTCGGGACTAGCGTGGGCGGTGAGCAGTTCTTC	CASSRLGTSVGGEQFF
NA	many	TRBV19	TRBJ2-1	TGTGCCAGTAGGGGTGCAGATAGGCAAAATGAGCAGTTCTTC	CASRGADRQNEQFF
NA	medium-sized	TRBV7-9	TRBJ2-3	TGTGCCAGCAGCTTAGCGTTTCTAGTCTCAGATACGCAGTATTTT	CASSLAFLVSDTQYF
TRBD1	NA	TRBV5-1	TRBJ2-2	TGCGCCAGCAGCTCACCCCCGGGACAGTTAGGCGGGGAGCTGTTTTTT	CASSSPPGQLGGELFF
NA	NA	TRBV6-2/TRBV6-3	TRBJ2-1	TGTGCCAGCAGTTACTCAGTTGATGAGCAGTTCTTC	CASSYSVDEQFF
TRBD1	NA	TRBV5-1	TRBJ2-7	TGCGCCAGCAGCTCGACCGGGACAGGTTACGAGCAGTACTTC	CASSSTGTGYEQYF
NA	many	TRBV19	TRBJ1-3	TGTGCCAGTAGTATATGGGGGGCCGGAGGTGGAAACACCATATATTTT	CASSIWGAGGGNTIYF
NA	many	TRBV6-1	TRBJ2-1	TGTGCCAGCAGCCCTTATCCTAATGAGCAGTTCTTC	CASSPYPNEQFF
TRBD2	NA	TRBV7-9	TRBJ2-5	TGTGCCAGCAGCACCGGGACTAGCGGACAAGAGACCCAGTACTTC	CASSTGTSGQETQYF
NA	NA	TRBV5-1	TRBJ1-3	TGCGCCAGCAGCTTAGCGGGGGCCATCAATGGAAACACCATATATTTT	CASSLAGAINGNTIYF
NA	few	TRBV6-1	TRBJ2-7	TGTGCCAGCAGTGAAGCGGGTAGGGGACCACCGCAGTACTTC	CASSEAGRGPPQYF
NA	NA	TRBV11-1	TRBJ2-7	TGTGCCAGCAGCTTAGCGGGCAGGGGCTCATCCTACGAGCAGTACTTC	CASSLAGRGSSYEQYF
NA	NA	TRBV11-3	TRBJ1-3	TGTGCCAGCAGCTTAGCCTTGGACAGCTCTGGAAACACCATATATTTT	CASSLALDSSGNTIYF
TRBD2	medium-sized	TRBV20-1	TRBJ2-1	TGCAGTGCTAGAGGCCCGCGAGCGGGGGCCTACAATGAGCAGTTCTTC	CSARGPRAGAYNEQFF
NA	NA	TRBV6-1	TRBJ1-1	TGTGCCAGCAGCTGGGGCCAGAACACTGAAGCTTTCTTT	CASSWGQNTEAFF